The 32 T cell receptor beta chains in this list originate from one sample, sequenced in a study of tumor-infiltrating lymphocytes in primary liver carcinoma. Using a constant-region primer together with ProtoScript II reverse transcriptase, TCR beta cDNA was made from about 490 ng of total RNA. Three nested multiplex PCR rounds of slightly modified ARM-PCR generated TCR beta libraries. It was with TRBV1-TRBV30 forward primers and a C-beta reverse primer that the first two PCR rounds were run, at around 11 cycles each. A single record per CDR3 protein comes from TCRdb applying MiXCR to the multiplex PCR reads. The repertoire holds 300,000 to 400,000 distinct CDR3 sequences, with 65% as singletons. Out of unsorted whole blood came the blood RNA, and germline DNA was extracted as well. The sample was peripheral blood. These TCRs come from a man aged 35 to 55 with primary liver carcinoma and hepatitis B virus infection.

As regards this clonotype: An end of the junction does not agree with germline; a read error may underlie this. The gene calls are TRBV6-6 and TRBJ2-1, with 8 nucleotides matching TRBD2. Germline V gives CDR1 MNHNY, CDR2 SVGAGI (reference sequence). CDR3 length equals 13 residues. CDR3: CTSSMGLVAEQFF. The CDR3 DNA sequence: TGTACCAGCAGCATGGGACTAGTGGCTGAGCAGTTCTTC.

V is TRBV29-1 and J is TRBJ1-1, with TRBD1 as a possible D gene (5 bases). Deletions cut 3 bases from V and 1 base from J, with 15 bases between. Germline V lookup: CDR1 SQVTM, CDR2 ANQGSEA. The CDR3 has 15 residues. The CDR3 DNA reads TGCAGCGTTGATCAGGGCAGGACTTGGAACACTGAAGCTTTCTTT. Its protein is CSVDQGRTWNTEAFF.

About this clonotype itself: The conserved phenylalanine or tryptophan normally closing the CDR3 is absent here, so this likely arose from a read error. As DNA, the CDR3 is TGTGCCAGCAGTTACCTTCGGGACATCCTCAAAACCTACGAGCAGTACTAC. It yields the protein CASSYLRDILKTYEQYY. The chain combines TRBV6-6 with TRBJ2-7; D may be TRBD1 (6 bases). With 2 bases removed from V and 2 bases from J, the gap between germline ends came to 19 bases. From germline, CDR1 is MNHNY and CDR2 SVGAGI (reference sequence). The CDR3 consists of 17 residues.

This clonotype was seen only a few times. V and J are TRBV10-2 and TRBJ2-5, with D perhaps assigned TRBD1 or TRBD2 (5 bases each). CDR1 is WSHSY and CDR2 is SAAADI in the germline V gene. Trimming removed 10 bases from V and 5 bases from J, with 26 bases in between. This CDR3 region has 16 residues. In nucleotides, the CDR3 is TGCGCCAACACCCTGGGGACCCATACTCCCCTGGAGACCCAGTACTTC. Translated: CANTLGTHTPLETQYF.

In its sample, this clonotype was seen once. A read error is possible here, since a much larger clone lies one base away. The V and J genes are TRBV6-1 and TRBJ1-1; 12 bases map to TRBD1. The CDR3 runs 16 residues. Germline V gives CDR1 MNHNS, CDR2 SASEGT. CDR3 nucleotide sequence: TGTGCCAACAGTCAAACGGGACAGGGGGCGCACACTGAAGCTTTCTTT. Protein sequence: CANSQTGQGAHTEAFF.

Notes on this clonotype: A read error may account for a junction end that differs from germline. The chain uses TRBV12-3 or TRBV12-4 and TRBJ2-4; TRBD1 is a possible D gene (5 bases). This CDR3 comprises 18 residues. The CDR3 protein is CASSLWGGADIAENIQNF. The DNA for the CDR3 is TGTGCCAGCAGTTTATGGGGTGGGGCGGACATAGCCGAAAACATTCAGAACTTC.

A few counts support this clonotype. A read error is possible here, since a much larger clone lies one base away. The chain recombines TRBV4-1 with TRBJ1-2; D perhaps matches TRBD1 (5 bases). The CDR3 has 13 amino acids. Germline V gene lookup returns CDR1 MGHRA and CDR2 YSYEKL. The V end was cut by 0 bases, the J end by 6 bases, with 8 bases between. As DNA, the CDR3 is TGCGCCAGCAGCCAAGATGGGGCAAATGGCTACACCTTC. This encodes CASSQDGANGYTF.

This rearrangement joins TRBV6-2 or TRBV6-3 to TRBJ2-7, with D possibly called TRBD1 or TRBD2 (5 bases each). This CDR3 comprises 15 residues. Germline values: CDR1 MNHEY, CDR2 SVGEGT. V was shortened by 10 bases and J by 2 bases, with 21 bases between the two germline ends. CDR3 bases: TGTGCCATCAGAAATTACCGGGACCGAGCCTACGAGCAGTACTTC. Amino acid sequence: CAIRNYRDRAYEQYF.

About this clonotype: Compared with germline, one end of the junction differs, possibly owing to a read error. The chain employs TRBV6-2 or TRBV6-3 and TRBJ2-1, with TRBD2 as a possible D gene (5 bases). The CDR3 runs 14 residues. Germline CDR1 MNHEY, CDR2 SVGEGT. The CDR3 sequence is CASSYQRERPWQIF. The CDR3 region has the DNA TGCGCCAGCAGTTACCAGAGGGAGCGCCCCTGGCAGATCTTC.

This clonotype was counted a few times. This chain joins TRBV12-3 or TRBV12-4 and TRBJ1-5, with D uncertain. Trimming shortened V by 5 bases and J by 2 bases, and 10 bases separated the two germline ends. The CDR3 is 14 amino acids. CDR3 in amino acids: CASSPFRGNQPQHF. The CDR3 DNA sequence: TGTGCCAGCAGTCCCTTTAGGGGCAATCAGCCCCAGCATTTT.

On this clonotype itself: A junction end diverges from the germline sequence, so it may reflect a read error. This chain connects TRBV11-3 to TRBJ2-5; 10 bases fit TRBD1. There are 15 residues in the CDR3. Germline loops: CDR1 SGHNT, CDR2 YENEEA. CDR3: CASRSGQGGQETQYF. For the CDR3, the DNA is TGTGCCAGCAGATCTGGACAGGGGGGACAAGAGACTCAGTACTTC.

A word on this clonotype: A junction boundary mismatches the germline segment, possibly from a read error. The chain joins TRBV5-1 to TRBJ2-1, with 8 nucleotides matching TRBD2. CDR3 length: 16 residues. CDR1 SGHRS and CDR2 YFSETQ come from the germline V gene. CDR3 coding DNA: TGCGCCAGCAGCAGAACTAGCGGAGCGGGCTACAAAGAGCAGTTCTTC. Translated, it gives CASSRTSGAGYKEQFF. Full variable domain (rest looked up from reference TRBV5-1 and TRBJ2-1): KAGVTQTPRYLIKTRGQQVTLSCSPISGHRSVSWYQQTPGQGLQFLFEYFSETQRNKGNFPGRFSGRQFSNSRSEMNVSTLELGDSALYLCASSRTSGAGYKEQFFGPGTRLTVL.

The chain is built from TRBV28 and TRBJ2-1; tentative D call: TRBD1 (5 bases). Trimming took off 6 bases at V and 15 bases at J, with 18 bases between the two ends. This CDR3 region has 12 residues. Per the germline V gene, CDR1 is MDHEN and CDR2 is SYDVKM. The CDR3 region is CASSSGPGLVFF. DNA for the CDR3: TGTGCCAGCAGCTCTGGACCAGGGCTAGTGTTCTTC.

The chain links TRBV28 to TRBJ2-1; 8 nucleotides line up with TRBD1. CDR1 is MDHEN, CDR2 SYDVKM, per germline. V was pared by 4 bases and J by 7 bases, with 9 bases of the junction left unmatched. The CDR3 consists of 15 residues. The CDR3 nucleotides read TGTGCCAGCAGTTCTCAGGGGGCCTCTGGGAATGAGCAGTTCTTC. Residues: CASSSQGASGNEQFF.

The chain uses TRBV5-6 and TRBJ2-5, with a tentative D call TRBD2 (5 bases). CDR1 is SGHDT and CDR2 is YYEEEE in the germline V gene. The CDR3 loop spans 16 amino acids. Trimming removed 3 bases from V and 4 bases from J, with 19 bases in between. The CDR3 here is CASSWGTGSRAETQYF. The CDR3 bases are TGTGCCAGCAGCTGGGGAACCGGATCGCGGGCAGAGACCCAGTACTTC.

With respect to this clonotype: This could be a read error, since a much larger clone is one nucleotide away. The gene calls are TRBV4-1 and TRBJ2-1, with 13 bases aligning to TRBD2. Germline CDR1 and CDR2: MGHRA and YSYEKL. CDR3 length: 16 residues. CDR3 protein: CASSASGLAGDNGQFF. The CDR3 nucleotides are TGCGCCAGCAGCGCCTCAGGACTAGCGGGAGACAATGGGCAGTTCTTC.

The sample holds a few counts of this clonotype. The V call is TRBV10-1, the J call TRBJ2-2; 10 bases fit TRBD2. With 5 bases clipped from V and 4 bases from J, the junction kept 7 bases outside the gene matches. The CDR3 contains 16 residues. The V gene's germline CDR1 is WNHNN and CDR2 SYGVQD (reference sequence). The CDR3 DNA follows: TGCGCCAGCAGTACTGGACTAGCGGAAATCACCGGGGAGCTGTTTTTT. Translating gives CASSTGLAEITGELFF.

As concerns this clonotype: At one end, the junction sequence differs from germline, possibly due to a read error. This rearrangement joins TRBV29-1 to TRBJ2-1, with D maybe TRBD2 (7 bases). Germline-derived CDR1 and CDR2 are SQVTM and ANQGSEA. The CDR3 runs 12 residues. The CDR3, as DNA: TGCAGGGTTGCCAGCGGGGACAATGAGCAGTTTTTC. This translates into CRVASGDNEQFF.

CDR3 bases: TGTGCCAGCAGCTTAGTCGGGGCAGGTACTGACGAGCAGTACTTC. Residues: CASSLVGAGTDEQYF. The genes are TRBV11-2 and TRBJ2-7; D might be TRBD1 or TRBD2, each matching 5 bases. The length of the CDR3 is 15 residues. CDR1 and CDR2 (germline): SGHAT, FQNNGV. Trimming cost V 1 base and J 5 bases, with 15 bases left between them.

As regards this clonotype: A single base separates this from a much larger clone, so it may be a read error. The chain combines TRBV5-4 with TRBJ2-1; tentative D call: TRBD2 (5 bases). V dropped 4 bases and J dropped 6 bases, with 14 bases sitting between them. The CDR3 totals 14 residues. Per the germline V gene, CDR1 is SGHNT and CDR2 is YYREEE (reference sequence). This chain's CDR3 is CASSPETISNEQFF. The CDR3 DNA reads TGTGCCAGCAGCCCCGAGACTATCTCCAATGAGCAGTTCTTC. The variable domain in full, completed from reference TRBV5-4 and TRBJ2-1, reads ETGVTQSPTHLIKTRGQQVTLRCSSQSGHNTVSWYQQALGQGPQFIFQYYREEENGRGNFPPRFSGLQFPNYSSELNVNALELDDSALYLCASSPETISNEQFFGPGTRLTVL.

On this clonotype: It may be a read error: a sequence one base away is much more abundant. The chain joins TRBV5-4 to TRBJ1-5, with TRBD1 as a possible D gene (6 bases). The germline CDR1 and CDR2 sequences are SGHNT and YYREEE (reference sequence). The CDR3 runs 14 residues. Trimming cost V 2 bases and J 7 bases, with 13 bases left between them. As DNA, the CDR3 is TGTGCCAGCAGCTTCCTGGGGGCGGACCAGCCCCAGCATTTT. Amino acids: CASSFLGADQPQHF.

This clonotype appeared a single time. V usage is TRBV6-2 or TRBV6-3 and J usage is TRBJ2-5; no firm D call. Between the trimmed V and J ends, which lost 5 bases and 3 bases, there was a span of 7 bases. This CDR3 has 12 residues. From germline, CDR1 is MNHEY and CDR2 SVGEGT. For the CDR3, the DNA is TGTGCCAGCAGTCCGTACAAAGAGACCCAGTACTTC. This sequence encodes CASSPYKETQYF.

The chain recombines TRBV11-2 with TRBJ1-6; D gene uncertain. The CDR3 is 13 residues long. From germline, CDR1 is SGHAT and CDR2 FQNNGV. The CDR3 loop is CTNNLDGWAPLHF. The DNA for the CDR3 is TGTACCAACAACTTAGACGGGTGGGCACCCCTCCACTTT. The entire variable domain, with the rest obtained from reference TRBV11-2 and TRBJ1-6, is as follows: EAGVAQSPRYKIIEKRQSVAFWCNPISGHATLYWYQQILGQGPKLLIQFQNNGVVDDSQLPKDRFSAERLKGVDSTLKIQPAKLEDSAVYLCTNNLDGWAPLHFGNGTRLTVT.

As concerns this clonotype: A single base separates this from a much larger clone, so it may be a read error. The chain links TRBV29-1 to TRBJ2-5; possibly TRBD1 or TRBD2 for D (5 bases each). This CDR3 has 12 residues. Trimming pared 8 bases from V and 2 bases from J, leaving 12 bases between. The germline V gene has CDR1 SQVTM and CDR2 ANQGSEA. Here the CDR3 DNA reads TGCAGCATTGTCTGGGGGCAAGAGACCCAGTACTTC. This gives the protein CSIVWGQETQYF.

There are a few counts of this clonotype. This sequence joins TRBV18 and TRBJ2-5; D call uncertain. The CDR3 consists of 14 residues. Germline values: CDR1 KGHSH, CDR2 LQKENI. Trimming left V 2 bases short and J 2 bases short, with 9 bases between. The CDR3 region has the DNA TGTGCCAGCTCACCAGGGGTACAACAAGAGACCCAGTACTTC. Translation gives CASSPGVQQETQYF. The entire variable domain, with the rest obtained from reference TRBV18 and TRBJ2-5, is as follows: NAGVMQNPRHLVRRRGQEARLRCSPMKGHSHVYWYRQLPEEGLKFMVYLQKENIIDESGMPKERFSAEFPKEGPSILRIQQVVRGDSAAYFCASSPGVQQETQYFGPGTRLLVL.

For this clonotype: This may be a read error, as it is one base from a much larger clone. The CDR3, as DNA: TGTGCCAGCGGACAGGGTCTCAGCAATCAGCCCCAGCATTTT. Translation gives CASGQGLSNQPQHF. The rearrangement links TRBV6-2 or TRBV6-3 to TRBJ1-5; 8 bases line up with TRBD1. Germline V gene sequence: CDR1 MNHEY, CDR2 SVGEGT. The CDR3 consists of 14 residues. J lost 1 base, V lost 8 bases, and 4 bases had no gene match.

Points on this clonotype: A single base separates this from a much larger clone, so it may be a read error. The chain combines TRBV29-1 with TRBJ1-5; a weak D match, TRBD1 (6 bases). CDR1 is SQVTM and CDR2 is ANQGSEA in the germline V gene. The CDR3 totals 12 residues. The CDR3 nucleotides read TGCAGCGTTGGTGGGCAGGGGCAGCCCCAGCAATTT. The encoded protein is CSVGGQGQPQQF.

This clonotype was observed a single time. One end of the junction does not line up with germline, which may come from a read error. The chain combines TRBV5-4 with TRBJ2-3, with 7 bases fitting TRBD2. The CDR3 has 16 amino acids. The germline CDR1 and CDR2 sequences are SGHNT and YYREEE (reference sequence). In DNA, the CDR3 is TGTGCCAGGAGCTTCAAGACGGGAGGATACACAGATACGCAGTATTTT. It specifies CARSFKTGGYTDTQYF.

The rearrangement joins TRBV10-3 to TRBJ2-7, with D uncertain. V dropped 5 bases and J dropped 4 bases, with 15 bases sitting between them. Germline V gene sequence: CDR1 ENHRY, CDR2 SYGVKD. This CDR3 spans 14 amino acids. The CDR3 DNA is TGTGCCATCAGTCTTATACCTTCCAGTTACGAGCAGTACTTC. As protein: CAISLIPSSYEQYF.

On this clonotype itself: A much larger clonotype is one base distant, so this may be a read error. The chain has TRBV10-3 and TRBJ2-7; the D gene is possibly TRBD1 (6 bases). CDR1 ENHRY and CDR2 SYGVKD come from the germline V gene. The CDR3 is 14 residues long. V was cut by 3 bases and J by 6 bases, with 15 bases left in between. The CDR3 DNA is TGTGCCATCAGTGAAAGAAACGAGGACAGCGAGCAGTACTTC. Amino acid sequence: CAISERNEDSEQYF.

The V and J genes are TRBV6-2 or TRBV6-3 and TRBJ2-7, with 9 bases fitting TRBD2. From germline, CDR1 is MNHEY and CDR2 SVGEGT. The CDR3 covers 15 residues. Losses at the gene ends were 10 bases for V and 7 bases for J; bases not matched to a gene: 17. In DNA form, the CDR3 reads TGTGCCACCCACTTAGCGGGAGTCCAAACCAGGGAGCAGTACTTC. It specifies CATHLAGVQTREQYF.

This clonotype appeared many times. The CDR3 region is CASSDSQGGNEQFF. The CDR3 nucleotides are TGTGCCAGCAGTGACTCGCAGGGAGGGAATGAGCAGTTCTTC. V usage is TRBV6-4 and J usage is TRBJ2-1; 7 bases agree with TRBD2. The CDR3 extends over 14 amino acids. V gave up 0 bases and J gave up 7 bases; unmatched junction bases: 3. Germline V CDR1 and CDR2: MRHNA, SNTAGT.